This TCR beta chain derives from a study of blood T cell repertoires in COVID-19. TCRdb's table, derived via immunoSEQ multiplex PCR, lists solely in-frame clones and lacks some. The repertoire holds some 98,000 clones, with roughly 79% as singletons. The TCR originated in a man in his sixties or seventies with acute or convalescent COVID-19. The sample comprised peripheral blood.

CDR3 sequence (DNA): TGTGCCAGCAGGTTGACAGGGGTCAATCAGCCCCAGCATTTT. Amino acid sequence: CASRLTGVNQPQHF. The chain recombines TRBV7-2 with TRBJ1-5, with 8 nucleotides matching TRBD1. V trimming: 6 bases; J trimming: 3 bases; junction bases outside the gene matches: 4. Germline lookup yields CDR1 SGHTA and CDR2 FQGNSA. This CDR3 contains 14 residues.